This T cell receptor beta chain was found in a study of T cell repertoires in cytomegalovirus infection. On the study more broadly: It was recently identified HLA-C-restricted and well-studied HLA-B-restricted CMV epitopes that the study used. CMV infection plus the matching HLA type was flagged by public TCR beta signatures. Study conclusions and caveats: Summed public TCR beta family frequency identified CMV carriers bearing the relevant HLA. In two of eight donors, the top clonotype was HLA-C-restricted CMV-specific.

To note about this clonotype: The target antigen is unknown.

In germline, CDR1 is MGHRA, CDR2 YSYEKL. The CDR3 contains 15 residues. Between the trimmed V and J ends, which lost 7 bases and 5 bases, there was a span of 17 bases. TCRdb re-derived calls from the reads in MiXCR, one entry per CDR3 protein. The sample has a few hundred thousand distinct CDR3 sequences, approximately 40% seen once; the top ten hold about half. The gene calls are TRBV4-1 and TRBJ1-4, with a tentative D call TRBD1 (5 bases). The clonotype comes from a human donor in good health (CMV status not recorded). Some clones in this sample may be carry-over from other donors' samples. Specimen: cultured PBMCs, collected from culture after CMV antigen stimulation. The CDR3 DNA sequence: TGCGCCAGCAACGCACCGGGACGGAGGAATGAAAAACTGTTTTTT. This gives the protein CASNAPGRRNEKLFF.